This T cell receptor (beta chain) was profiled in a study of T cell changes during pregnancy in multiple sclerosis. Clones were sequenced by immunoSEQ multiplex PCR, and TCRdb holds only the in-frame ones, with some missing. The data show approximately 58,000 clones, with over 80% seen just once and about 2.7% held by the top ten. Germline CDR1 MNHEY, CDR2 SMNVEV (reference sequence). The V gene lost 6 bases and the J gene lost 5 bases, with 10 bases spanning the gap. The CDR3 sequence is 12 residues long. The sequenced sample was peripheral blood, obtained in the second trimester of pregnancy. The chain combines TRBV27 with TRBJ2-5; D gene unclear. This TCR was sampled from a female donor in good health, enrolled as a control in a pregnancy study. The CDR3 protein is CASSSGWETQYF. The CDR3 nucleotides read TGTGCCAGCAGCTCGGGTTGGGAGACCCAGTACTTC.